What follows are 20 T cell receptor beta chains derived from one specimen sequenced in a study of Tregs in tolerant kidney transplant recipients. Here immunoSEQ multiplex PCR was the method, and the copy in TCRdb shows in-frame clones only, minus some. This sample's table has around 48,000 clones. The material sequenced was CD4+ T cells from blood, taken before the transplant. These receptors all come from a human donor who received a combined kidney and bone marrow transplant.

Note on this clone: The CDR3 end is not reached by the read, which stops 3 residues before it; the germline J gene fills it in. V gene TRBV20-1 combines with J gene TRBJ2-1, with 13 bases aligning to TRBD2. Germline CDR1 is DFQATT and CDR2 is SNEGSKA (reference sequence). There are 20 residues in the CDR3. Trimming took 5 bases from V and 0 from J; bases not matched to a gene: 16. The DNA read from the CDR3 is TGCAGTGCTCACACTCCGTTAACTAGCGGGAGGGTTGGCTCCTACAATGAG. As protein: CSAHTPLTSGRVGSYNE. The entire CDR3 protein reads CSAHTPLTSGRVGSYNEQFF.

Points on this clone: Read sequence stops 3 residues before the CDR3 end, and the germline J gene provides the missing end. This chain uses TRBV10-3 with TRBJ2-3; D might be TRBD2 (9 bases). Trimming pared 7 bases from V and 4 bases from J, leaving 18 bases between. Germline loops: CDR1 ENHRY, CDR2 SYGVKD. This CDR3 has 15 amino acids. This chain's CDR3 is CAITQGAGGPDTQYF. The DNA read from the CDR3 is TGTGCCATCACTCAGGGGGCGGGAGGGCCAGATACG.

A remark on this clone: The read terminates 3 residues before the CDR3 end, so the remaining end is supplied by the germline J gene. The chain employs TRBV5-1 and TRBJ2-2, with TRBD2 matching over 7 bases. The J segment lost 5 bases and the V segment lost 4 bases, leaving 8 bases of the junction unmatched. The CDR3 is made up of 15 amino acids. Germline CDR1 SGHRS, CDR2 YFSETQ. The sequenced CDR3 bases are TGCGCCAGCAGCCGGGCTAGCGGAGCGACCGGGGAG. It encodes CASSRASGATGE. In full, the CDR3 is CASSRASGATGELFF.

Remarks on this clone: The missing CDR3 end, 3 residues past where the read stops, is filled in from the germline J gene. This chain uses TRBV29-1 with TRBJ1-1; D remains unclear. CDR1 is SQVTM, CDR2 ANQGSEA, per germline. The CDR3 has 13 residues. V was cut by 1 base and J by 0 bases, with 6 bases left in between. The CDR3 DNA, read in part, is TGCAGCGTTGAAGGGCGGGTGAACACTGAA. It translates to CSVEGRVNTE. The CDR3 in its entirety is CSVEGRVNTEAFF.

With regard to this clone: The sequenced fragment ends 3 residues before the CDR3 boundary, so the rest is inferred from the germline J gene. The chain combines TRBV18 with TRBJ1-1; 9 nucleotides align to TRBD1. J gave up 4 bases and V 3 bases, and 9 bases lay outside the gene matches. Germline-derived CDR1 and CDR2 are KGHSH and LQKENI. This CDR3 is 16 amino acids long. The CDR3 DNA, read in part, is TGTGCCAGCTCACCCGGCAGGTGGACAGGGGTCACTGAA. This codes for CASSPGRWTGVTE. The entire CDR3 reads CASSPGRWTGVTEAFF.

Turning to this clone: The read gets to within 3 residues of the CDR3 end, and the germline J gene fills in the rest. The chain couples TRBV2 to TRBJ2-7; 8 bases match TRBD2. The germline CDR1 and CDR2 sequences are SNHLY and FYNNEI. V shed 7 bases, J shed 2 bases, and the junction held 1 base outside the gene matches. The length of the CDR3 is 12 residues. Partial CDR3 DNA: TGTGCCAGCACGGGGGGGCCCTACGAG. Its translation is CASTGGPYE. Given in full, the CDR3 is CASTGGPYEQYF.

Turning to this clone: The CDR3 extends 3 residues past the end of the read, so its final part is completed from the germline J gene. This chain links TRBV7-9 with TRBJ1-1; D unresolved. The V end lost 5 bases, the J end lost 4 bases, and 11 bases lay between the germline ends. In germline, CDR1 is SEHNR, CDR2 FQNEAQ (reference sequence). This CDR3 is built from 13 residues. This CDR3 is CASSQQERTEAFF. The sequenced part of the CDR3 DNA is TGTGCCAGCAGCCAACAAGAGCGCACTGAA. The entire variable domain, with the rest obtained from reference TRBV7-9 and TRBJ1-1, is as follows: DTGVSQNPRHKITKRGQNVTFRCDPISEHNRLYWYRQTLGQGPEFLTYFQNEAQLEKSRLLSDRFSAERPKGSFSTLEIQRTEQGDSAMYLCASSQQERTEAFFGQGTRLTVV.

In regard to this clone: The read comes to an end 3 residues before the CDR3 does, leaving the germline J gene to fill in the end. The rearrangement uses TRBV18 and TRBJ2-1; no reliable D call. V was trimmed by 5 bases and J by 7 bases, leaving 12 bases between them. The CDR3 runs to 13 residues. CDR1 KGHSH and CDR2 LQKENI come from the germline V gene. The chain's CDR3 is CASSSGTQNEQFF. The CDR3 DNA, read in part, is TGTGCCAGCTCATCGGGTACCCAAAATGAG.

Concerning this clone: The CDR3 goes on 3 residues after the read ends, and that part is filled in from the germline J gene. The genes are TRBV30 and TRBJ1-5, with D perhaps matching TRBD1 (5 bases). The CDR3 sequence is 13 residues long. CDR1 GTSNPN and CDR2 SVGIG come from the germline V gene (reference sequence). The V and J ends lost 3 bases and 7 bases respectively, with 13 bases between them. The covered CDR3 bases are TGTGCCTGGAGAAAGGGGTTTAACCAGCCC. As protein: CAWRKGFNQP. The complete CDR3 reads CAWRKGFNQPQHF.

A remark on this clone: Sequencing ends 3 residues short of the CDR3 end; the germline J gene provides the rest. The rearrangement joins TRBV20-1 to TRBJ1-2; D is undetermined. The V end was cut by 3 bases, the J end by 4 bases, with 15 bases between. Germline V gene lookup returns CDR1 DFQATT and CDR2 SNEGSKA (reference sequence). The length of the CDR3 is 14 residues. CDR3 residues: CSARIQAGGYGYTF. Partial CDR3 DNA: TGCAGTGCTAGGATCCAGGCGGGTGGCTATGGC.

About this clone itself: The DNA ends 3 residues before the CDR3 does, and the rest of the CDR3 is filled in from the germline J gene. This chain connects TRBV19 to TRBJ2-7; 7 positions agree with TRBD1. Germline trimming cut 7 bases from V and 2 bases from J; bases unmatched to any gene: 8. Germline V gives CDR1 LNHDA, CDR2 SQIVND (reference sequence). This CDR3 contains 14 residues. The CDR3 protein is CASTDRAGTYEQYF. CDR3 bases read: TGTGCCAGTACTGACAGGGCAGGGACCTACGAG.

In the case of this clone: With the read ending 3 residues before the CDR3 end, the germline J gene is used to fill in that end. This chain connects TRBV19 to TRBJ1-2, with D possibly TRBD1 on 5 matching bases. The germline V gene encodes CDR1 LNHDA and CDR2 SQIVND (reference sequence). The CDR3 loop spans 11 amino acids. Partial CDR3 DNA: TGTGCCACTTCAACAGGTTCCGGC. Translating it yields CATSTGSG. The entire CDR3 protein is CATSTGSGYTF.

Turning to this clone: The read falls 3 residues short of the CDR3 end, and the missing part is taken from the germline J gene. V and J are TRBV20-1 and TRBJ2-3, with D tentatively TRBD1 (6 bases). Germline V gene data show CDR1 as DFQATT and CDR2 as SNEGSKA (reference sequence). There are 13 residues in the CDR3. V shed 6 bases and J shed 3 bases, with 13 bases lying between them. CDR3 protein: CSAFRGGTDTQYF. The CDR3 bases that were read are TGCAGTGCCTTTAGAGGGGGAACAGATACG.

As regards this clone: From the germline J gene comes the end of the CDR3, since the read stops 3 residues before it. The chain employs TRBV5-1 and TRBJ2-1, with D possibly being TRBD2 (6 bases). The CDR3 is 15 residues long. CDR1 SGHRS and CDR2 YFSETQ come from the germline V gene. Trimming left V 0 bases short and J 3 bases short, with 10 bases between. CDR3 DNA, as far as it was read: TGCGCCAGCAGCTTGGGGGCTAGCGACTACAATGAG. It translates to CASSLGASDYNE. The whole CDR3 is CASSLGASDYNEQFF.

On this clone: The read falls 3 residues short of the CDR3 end, and the missing part is taken from the germline J gene. The V call is TRBV7-2, the J call TRBJ2-3; a possible D gene is TRBD2 (6 bases). Trimming left V 1 base short and J 0 bases short, with 8 bases between. CDR1 SGHTA and CDR2 FQGNSA come from the germline V gene. The CDR3 is 15 residues long. Partial CDR3 DNA: TGTGCCAGCAGCTTAGGGGACTTTAGCACAGATACG. It encodes CASSLGDFSTDT. The full-length CDR3 reads as CASSLGDFSTDTQYF.

Comments on this clone: The read ends 3 residues early relative to the CDR3; the germline J gene fills the gap. The chain recombines TRBV5-6 with TRBJ2-5; D gene unclear. Trimming shortened V by 1 base and J by 3 bases, and 13 bases separated the two germline ends. Germline CDR1 SGHDT, CDR2 YYEEEE. This CDR3 is 15 amino acids long. CDR3 amino acids: CASSLRQNLKETQYF. Partial CDR3 DNA: TGTGCCAGCAGCTTGCGTCAAAACCTAAAAGAGACC.

Regarding this clone: Sequencing ends 3 residues short of the CDR3 end; the germline J gene provides the rest. The chain combines TRBV6-2 or TRBV6-3 with TRBJ1-1; 9 bases are shared with TRBD1. V trimming: 7 bases; J trimming: 4 bases; junction bases outside the gene matches: 4. The CDR3 is made up of 13 amino acids. The germline V gene encodes CDR1 MNHEY and CDR2 SVGEGT. The part of the CDR3 DNA that was read is TGTGCCAGCAACCGACAGGGGGGCACTGAA. It is translated as CASNRQGGTE. The whole CDR3 is CASNRQGGTEAFF.

Regarding this clone: The read ends 3 residues early relative to the CDR3; the germline J gene fills the gap. V usage is TRBV30 and J usage is TRBJ2-7; 7 bases agree with TRBD2. This CDR3 comprises 12 residues. J was trimmed by 2 bases and V by 3 bases; bases with no gene match: 1. Germline lookup yields CDR1 GTSNPN and CDR2 SVGIG (reference sequence). This CDR3 is CAWRGLAYEQYF. Partial CDR3 DNA: TGTGCCTGGAGAGGACTAGCCTACGAG.

Regarding this clone: The missing CDR3 end, 3 residues past where the read stops, is filled in from the germline J gene. The V call is TRBV18, the J call TRBJ2-5; TRBD2 matches at 11 bases. The trim removed 6 bases at V and 2 bases at J, leaving 8 bases unmatched. This CDR3 is built from 16 residues. Germline loops: CDR1 KGHSH, CDR2 LQKENI. The CDR3 protein is CASSRLWTSGQETQYF. CDR3 DNA, as far as it was read: TGTGCCAGCTCGCGCCTTTGGACTAGCGGGCAAGAGACC.

On this clone itself: The CDR3 is cut off 3 residues early in the read; its end comes from the germline J gene. The chain uses TRBV20-1 and TRBJ2-5; 8 bases are shared with TRBD1. V lost 5 bases, J lost 5 bases, and 4 bases stayed unmatched. CDR1 DFQATT and CDR2 SNEGSKA come from the germline V gene (reference sequence). The CDR3 has 12 amino acids. The CDR3 protein is CSAQGAEETQYF. CDR3 DNA (partial): TGCAGTGCTCAGGGGGCGGAGGAGACC.